The rows below give T cell receptor beta chains drawn from one sample of a study of spatial heterogeneity in lung cancer. MiXCR, run by TCRdb on the 5' RACE reads, gives a single entry per CDR3 protein. The sample records 70,000 to 90,000 distinct CDR3 sequences, about an eighth being singletons. The source material was PBMCs, sampled at surgery. All receptors come from a male donor with early-stage non-small cell lung cancer. CDR3s leave out the opening cysteine and the closing phenylalanine or tryptophan. The D gene is left open where the match is weak.

D gene | J gene | V gene | CDR3 protein
TRBD2 | TRBJ2-5 | TRBV7-9 | ASKYSGAEETQY
NA | TRBJ1-1 | TRBV5-1 | ASSFSRDTEAF
NA | TRBJ2-2 | TRBV6-2/TRBV6-3 | ASSSPANTGELF
TRBD2 | TRBJ2-7 | TRBV29-1 | SVSSGLSYEQY
NA | TRBJ2-1 | TRBV12-3/TRBV12-4 | ASSSRTYSSYNEQF
NA | TRBJ2-2 | TRBV9 | ASSVSLTGELF
NA | TRBJ2-7 | TRBV7-2 | ASSLAPLVEQY
TRBD1 | TRBJ1-2 | TRBV25-1 | ASSGDRVYGYT
NA | TRBJ1-4 | TRBV7-2 | ASSLFTNEKLF
NA | TRBJ2-7 | TRBV7-6 | ASSRDRSYEQY
NA | TRBJ1-1 | TRBV11-2 | ASSFPRPGDTEAF
NA | TRBJ2-1 | TRBV19 | ASSIGVLEHNEQF
NA | TRBJ2-2 | TRBV18 | ASSRDLNTGELF
NA | TRBJ2-7 | TRBV6-2/TRBV6-3 | ASSYSSRDEQY
NA | TRBJ2-3 | TRBV5-1 | ASSLMGRDLTDTQY
NA | TRBJ1-5 | TRBV7-6 | ASSSDSTSNQPQH
NA | TRBJ2-1 | TRBV24-1 | ATSGAGADEQF
NA | TRBJ1-1 | TRBV7-9 | ASSFVGFGTEAF
TRBD1 | TRBJ1-6 | TRBV5-6 | ASSFDRGSYNSPLH
NA | TRBJ2-1 | TRBV20-1 | SAEAYEQF
NA | TRBJ2-2 | TRBV12-3/TRBV12-4 | ASSPGWGTGELF
NA | TRBJ2-7 | TRBV7-3 | ASSLTTPEEQY
NA | TRBJ2-1 | TRBV7-9 | ASSWGRVEQF
NA | TRBJ1-6 | TRBV20-1 | SARDLRTSDSPLH
NA | TRBJ1-1 | TRBV12-3/TRBV12-4 | ASSLQGRGAF
NA | TRBJ2-1 | TRBV10-3 | AISESGLPDNEQF
NA | TRBJ2-1 | TRBV5-1 | ASSPEGQVSYNEQF
NA | TRBJ1-1 | TRBV20-1 | SANREFMNTEAF
TRBD1 | TRBJ1-1 | TRBV18 | ASSPTPGQGAGTEAF
NA | TRBJ1-1 | TRBV29-1 | SAGRSLREAF
NA | TRBJ2-5 | TRBV7-7 | ASSPRSFGTQY
TRBD2 | TRBJ2-1 | TRBV2 | ASRWEGFTEQF
NA | TRBJ2-1 | TRBV19 | ASNFVGSYNEQF
NA | TRBJ1-1 | TRBV21-1 | VSSKKRREAF
TRBD2 | TRBJ2-5 | TRBV5-1 | AGRQGLAGDETQY
NA | TRBJ1-1 | TRBV12-3/TRBV12-4 | ASRMLRTEAF
NA | TRBJ1-5 | TRBV19 | ASSAYNQPQH
TRBD2 | TRBJ2-1 | TRBV20-1 | SARDSGRGSSYNEQF
TRBD1 | TRBJ2-5 | TRBV5-4 | ASSETGVEETQY
NA | TRBJ2-7 | TRBV29-1 | SVEAFSEQY
NA | TRBJ1-1 | TRBV18 | ASSPFGDTEAF
TRBD1 | TRBJ2-5 | TRBV5-4 | ASSSQGARETQY